This T cell receptor beta chain was identified during a study of blood T cell repertoires in COVID-19. Overall study: Italy, Spain and the United States were the sources of the convalescent and acute COVID-19 samples. The analysed material was cDNA or gDNA that came from T cells, B-cell-depleted T cells, or PBMCs.

Generated by immunoSEQ multiplex PCR, the TCRdb table keeps only in-frame clones and is missing some. The repertoire has roughly 70,000 clones, approximately 79% of them found once; the top ten carry roughly 6%. CDR3 length: 16 amino acids. With V trimmed by 2 bases and J by 2 bases, 7 bases remained unmatched. Input material: peripheral blood. The source is a woman aged 60-75 years with acute or convalescent COVID-19. The V and J genes are TRBV5-3 and TRBJ2-7; TRBD1 agrees at 10 bases. TRBV5-3 is labeled an ORF, and its function is uncertain. CDR3 DNA: TGTGCCAGAAGCTTTGGGGGGACAGGGGTTACCTACGAGCAGTACTTC. Its translation: CARSFGGTGVTYEQYF.